These 2 T cell receptor beta chains came from one sample sequenced in a study of cytomegalovirus exposure and HLA in healthy donors. The study ran its PCR with 60 Vbeta and 13 Jbeta primers. The data were produced by immunoSEQ multiplex PCR, yet TCRdb's version contains in-frame clones alone and is incomplete. The table has 200,000 to 250,000 clones, more than 60% seen once. The specimen was PBMCs. The receptors were sampled from a man aged 50 to 59 in good health and CMV-seronegative.

The chain has TRBV5-1 and TRBJ1-3, with D unresolved. The CDR3 is 16 amino acids. Germline values: CDR1 SGHRS, CDR2 YFSETQ. V was pared by 1 base and J by 1 base, with 12 bases between. The CDR3 here is CASSLWEAGSGNTIYF. Written as DNA, the CDR3 is TGCGCCAGCAGCTTGTGGGAGGCAGGTTCTGGAAACACCATATATTTT.

V is TRBV9 and J is TRBJ2-3; TRBD2 matches at 11 bases. The CDR3 is 18 amino acids. Looked up from germline, CDR1 is SGDLS and CDR2 is YYNGEE. Germline trimming cut 3 bases from V and 5 bases from J; bases unmatched to any gene: 14. The CDR3 coding sequence is TGTGCCAGCAGCGGCAATAGCGGGAGGGCTATGGGGAGAGATACGCAGTATTTT. It is translated as CASSGNSGRAMGRDTQYF.